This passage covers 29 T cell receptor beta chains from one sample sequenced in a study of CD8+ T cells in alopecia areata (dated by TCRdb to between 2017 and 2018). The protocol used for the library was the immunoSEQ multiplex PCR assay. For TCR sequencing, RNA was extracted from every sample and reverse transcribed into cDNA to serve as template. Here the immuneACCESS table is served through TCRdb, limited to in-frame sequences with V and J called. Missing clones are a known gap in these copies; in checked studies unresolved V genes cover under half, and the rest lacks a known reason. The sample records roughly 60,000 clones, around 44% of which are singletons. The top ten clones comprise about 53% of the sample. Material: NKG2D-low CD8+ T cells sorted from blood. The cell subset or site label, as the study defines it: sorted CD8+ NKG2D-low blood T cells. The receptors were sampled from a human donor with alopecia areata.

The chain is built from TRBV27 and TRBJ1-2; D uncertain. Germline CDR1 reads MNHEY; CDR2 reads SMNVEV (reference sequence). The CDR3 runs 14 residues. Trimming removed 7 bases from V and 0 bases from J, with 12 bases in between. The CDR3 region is CASKRGQPNYGYTF. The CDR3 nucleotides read TGTGCCAGCAAACGGGGTCAACCTAACTATGGCTACACCTTC.

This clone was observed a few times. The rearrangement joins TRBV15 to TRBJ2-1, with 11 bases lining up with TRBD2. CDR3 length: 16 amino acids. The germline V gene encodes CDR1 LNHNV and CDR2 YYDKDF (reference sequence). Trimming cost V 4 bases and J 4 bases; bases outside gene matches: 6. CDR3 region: CATSMRLAGPYNEQFF. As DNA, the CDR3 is TGTGCCACCAGCATGAGACTAGCGGGGCCATACAATGAGCAGTTCTTC.

This chain's CDR3 is CASTGQDTDTQYF. The CDR3 bases are TGTGCCAGCACGGGACAGGACACAGATACGCAGTATTTT. The chain employs TRBV27 and TRBJ2-3; the match to TRBD1 covers 8 bases. CDR3 length equals 13 residues. The V segment lost 7 bases and the J segment 2 bases; nucleotides outside the gene matches: 2. Germline V CDR1 and CDR2: MNHEY, SMNVEV (reference sequence).

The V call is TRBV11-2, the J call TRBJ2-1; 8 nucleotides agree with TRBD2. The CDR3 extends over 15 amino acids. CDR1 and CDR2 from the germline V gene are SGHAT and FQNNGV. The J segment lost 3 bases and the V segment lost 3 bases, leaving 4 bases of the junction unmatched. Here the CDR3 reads CASSFGGGIYNEQFF. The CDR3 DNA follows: TGTGCCAGCAGCTTCGGCGGGGGGATCTACAATGAGCAGTTCTTC.

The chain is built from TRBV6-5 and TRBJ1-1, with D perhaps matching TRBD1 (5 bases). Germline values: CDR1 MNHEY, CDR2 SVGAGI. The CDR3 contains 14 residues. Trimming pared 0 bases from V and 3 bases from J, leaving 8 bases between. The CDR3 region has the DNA TGTGCCAGCAGTTACTCTTTGGGGGACACTGAAGCTTTCTTT. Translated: CASSYSLGDTEAFF.

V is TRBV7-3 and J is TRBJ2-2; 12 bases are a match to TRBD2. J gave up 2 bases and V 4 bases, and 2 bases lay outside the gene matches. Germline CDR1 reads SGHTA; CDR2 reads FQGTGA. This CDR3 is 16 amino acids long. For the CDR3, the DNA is TGTGCCAGCAGCTCAGGACTAGCGGGAAACACCGGGGAGCTGTTTTTT. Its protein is CASSSGLAGNTGELFF.

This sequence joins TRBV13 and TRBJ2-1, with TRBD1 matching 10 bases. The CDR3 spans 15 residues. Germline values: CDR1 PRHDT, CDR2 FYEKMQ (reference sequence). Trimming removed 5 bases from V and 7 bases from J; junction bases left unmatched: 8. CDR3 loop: CASSPRTGGRNEQFF. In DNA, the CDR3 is TGTGCCAGCAGCCCTCGGACAGGGGGGCGAAATGAGCAGTTCTTC.

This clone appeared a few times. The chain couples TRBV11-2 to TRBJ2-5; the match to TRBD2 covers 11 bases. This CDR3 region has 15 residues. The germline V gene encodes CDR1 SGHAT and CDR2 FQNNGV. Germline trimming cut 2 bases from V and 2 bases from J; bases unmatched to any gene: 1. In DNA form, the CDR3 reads TGTGCCAGCAGCTTACTAGCGGGGGGTCAAGAGACCCAGTACTTC. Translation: CASSLLAGGQETQYF.

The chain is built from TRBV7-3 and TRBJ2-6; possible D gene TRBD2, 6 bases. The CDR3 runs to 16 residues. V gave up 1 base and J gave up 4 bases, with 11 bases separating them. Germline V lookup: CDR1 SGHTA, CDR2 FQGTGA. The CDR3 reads CASSLIPGDGANVLTF. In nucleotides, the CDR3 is TGTGCCAGCAGCTTAATCCCGGGGGACGGGGCCAACGTCCTGACTTTC.

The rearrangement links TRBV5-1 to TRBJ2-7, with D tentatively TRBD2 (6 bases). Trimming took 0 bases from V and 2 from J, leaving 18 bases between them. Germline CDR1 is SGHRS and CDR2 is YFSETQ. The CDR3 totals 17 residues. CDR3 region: CASSLASEGGHPYEQYF. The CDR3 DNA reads TGCGCCAGCAGCTTGGCCTCGGAGGGAGGCCACCCCTACGAGCAGTACTTC.

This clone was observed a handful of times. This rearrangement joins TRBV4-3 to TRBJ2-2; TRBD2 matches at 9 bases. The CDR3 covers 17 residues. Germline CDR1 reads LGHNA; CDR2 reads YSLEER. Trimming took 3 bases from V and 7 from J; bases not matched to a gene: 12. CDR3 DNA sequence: TGCGCCAGCAGCCATTCTACGGTAGCGGGAGAAGGCGGGGAGCTGTTTTTT. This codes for CASSHSTVAGEGGELFF.

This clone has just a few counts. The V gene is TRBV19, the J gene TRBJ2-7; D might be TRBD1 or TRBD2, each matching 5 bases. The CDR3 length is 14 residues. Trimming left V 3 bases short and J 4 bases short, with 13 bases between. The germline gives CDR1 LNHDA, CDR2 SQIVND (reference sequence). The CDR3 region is CASSIGGPVYEQYF. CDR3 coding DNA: TGTGCCAGTAGTATTGGGGGTCCGGTATACGAGCAGTACTTC.

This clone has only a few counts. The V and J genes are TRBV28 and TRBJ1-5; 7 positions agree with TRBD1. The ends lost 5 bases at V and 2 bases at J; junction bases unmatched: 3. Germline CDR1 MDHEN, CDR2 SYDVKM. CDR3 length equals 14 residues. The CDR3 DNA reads TGTGCCAGCAGTCCCGGACAGGGCAATCAGCCCCAGCATTTT. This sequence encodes CASSPGQGNQPQHF.

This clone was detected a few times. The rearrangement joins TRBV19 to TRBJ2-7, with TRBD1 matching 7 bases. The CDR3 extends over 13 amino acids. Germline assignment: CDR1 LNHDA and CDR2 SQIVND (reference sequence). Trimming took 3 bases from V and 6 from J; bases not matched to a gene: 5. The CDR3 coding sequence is TGTGCCAGTAGTATGATCGGGACAGCCGAGCAGTACTTC. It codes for CASSMIGTAEQYF. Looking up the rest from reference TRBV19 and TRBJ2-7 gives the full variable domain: DGGITQSPKYLFRKEGQNVTLSCEQNLNHDAMYWYRQDPGQGLRLIYYSQIVNDFQKGDIAEGYSVSREKKESFPLTVTSAQKNPTAFYLCASSMIGTAEQYFGPGTRLTVT.

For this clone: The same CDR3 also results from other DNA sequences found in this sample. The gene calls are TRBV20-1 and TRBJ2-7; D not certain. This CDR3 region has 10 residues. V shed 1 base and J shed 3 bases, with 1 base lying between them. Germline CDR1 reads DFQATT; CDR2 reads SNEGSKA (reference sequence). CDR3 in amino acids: CSARGYEQYF. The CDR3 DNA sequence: TGCAGTGCTAGAGGCTACGAGCAGTACTTC.

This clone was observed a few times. The CDR3 nucleotides read TGTGCCAGCAGTCCGCCGCCTAGGAGGAACACTGAAGCTTTCTTT. Translated: CASSPPPRRNTEAFF. The chain carries TRBV28 and TRBJ1-1; no reliable D call. V was clipped by 5 bases and J by 1 base, with 14 bases between them. The CDR3 is 15 residues long. Germline loops: CDR1 MDHEN, CDR2 SYDVKM.

The DNA for the CDR3 is TGCAGCGTTCCAGACCCGGAGAACGGTCAGCCCCAGCATTTT. Translated: CSVPDPENGQPQHF. The rearrangement uses TRBV29-1 and TRBJ1-5; the D is unclear. Per germline, CDR1 SQVTM and CDR2 ANQGSEA. Deletions cut 5 bases from V and 6 bases from J, with 17 bases between. The CDR3 length is 14 residues.

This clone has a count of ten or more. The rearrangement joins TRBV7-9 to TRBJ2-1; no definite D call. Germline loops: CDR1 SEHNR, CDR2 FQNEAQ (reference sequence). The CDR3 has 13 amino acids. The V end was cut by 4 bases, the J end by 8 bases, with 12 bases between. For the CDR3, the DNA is TGTGCCAGCAGCTCGACCCTAGGCCATGAGCAGTTCTTC. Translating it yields CASSSTLGHEQFF.

The CDR3 DNA reads TGTGCCAGCAGCGTAGCTCGGACGAGAAGGGGTTGCAATCAGCCCCAGCATTTT. Protein sequence: CASSVARTRRGCNQPQHF. V is TRBV9 and J is TRBJ1-5; perhaps TRBD1 as D (5 bases). Germline values: CDR1 SGDLS, CDR2 YYNGEE. The V gene lost 0 bases and the J gene lost 2 bases, with 18 bases spanning the gap. The CDR3 runs 18 residues.

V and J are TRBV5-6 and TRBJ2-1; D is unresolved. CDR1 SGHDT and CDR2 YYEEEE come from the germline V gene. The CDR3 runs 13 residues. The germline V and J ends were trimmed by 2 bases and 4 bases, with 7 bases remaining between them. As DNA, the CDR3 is TGTGCCAGCAGCTTAACTGATTACAATGAGCAGTTCTTC. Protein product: CASSLTDYNEQFF.

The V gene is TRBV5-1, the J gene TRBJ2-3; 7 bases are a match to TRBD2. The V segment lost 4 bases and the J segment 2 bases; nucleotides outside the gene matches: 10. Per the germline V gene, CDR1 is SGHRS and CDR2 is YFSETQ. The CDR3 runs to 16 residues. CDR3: CASSRPGLPNTDTQYF. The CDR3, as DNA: TGCGCCAGCAGCCGGCCGGGACTACCTAACACAGATACGCAGTATTTT.

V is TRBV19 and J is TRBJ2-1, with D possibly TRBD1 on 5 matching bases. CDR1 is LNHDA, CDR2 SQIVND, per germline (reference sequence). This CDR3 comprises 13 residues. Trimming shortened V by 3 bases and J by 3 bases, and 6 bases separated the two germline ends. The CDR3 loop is CASSIDSYNEQFF. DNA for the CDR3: TGTGCCAGTAGTATCGACAGCTACAATGAGCAGTTCTTC.

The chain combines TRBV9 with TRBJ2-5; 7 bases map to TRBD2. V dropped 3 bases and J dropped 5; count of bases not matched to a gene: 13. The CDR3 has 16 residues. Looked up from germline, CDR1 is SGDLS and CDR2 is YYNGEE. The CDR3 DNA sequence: TGTGCCAGCAGCGAAGGCTCGGCAGCGGGACGCGAGACCCAGTACTTC. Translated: CASSEGSAAGRETQYF.

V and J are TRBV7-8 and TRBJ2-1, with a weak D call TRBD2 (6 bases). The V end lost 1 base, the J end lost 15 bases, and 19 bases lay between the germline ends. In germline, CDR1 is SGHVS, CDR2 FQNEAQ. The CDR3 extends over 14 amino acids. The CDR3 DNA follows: TGTGCCAGCAGCTTAGAGAGGCGGACTACTACCCCGTTCTTC. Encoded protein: CASSLERRTTTPFF. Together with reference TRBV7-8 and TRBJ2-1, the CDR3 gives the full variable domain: GAGVSQSPRYKVAKRGQDVALRCDPISGHVSLFWYQQALGQGPEFLTYFQNEAQLDKSGLPSDRFFAERPEGSVSTLKIQRTQQEDSAVYLCASSLERRTTTPFFGPGTRLTVL.

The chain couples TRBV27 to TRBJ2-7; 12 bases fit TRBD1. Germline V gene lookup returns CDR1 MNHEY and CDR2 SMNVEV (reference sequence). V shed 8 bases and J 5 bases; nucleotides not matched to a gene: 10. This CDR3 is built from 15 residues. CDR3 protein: CASPTRDRGLDEQYF. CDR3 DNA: TGTGCCAGCCCCACACGGGACAGGGGGCTCGACGAGCAGTACTTC.

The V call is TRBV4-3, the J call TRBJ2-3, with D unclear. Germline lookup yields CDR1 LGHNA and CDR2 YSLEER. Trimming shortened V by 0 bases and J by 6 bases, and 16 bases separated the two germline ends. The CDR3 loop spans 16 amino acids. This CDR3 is CASSQDLSYFWDTQYF. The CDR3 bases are TGCGCCAGCAGCCAAGATTTGAGCTATTTTTGGGATACGCAGTATTTT.

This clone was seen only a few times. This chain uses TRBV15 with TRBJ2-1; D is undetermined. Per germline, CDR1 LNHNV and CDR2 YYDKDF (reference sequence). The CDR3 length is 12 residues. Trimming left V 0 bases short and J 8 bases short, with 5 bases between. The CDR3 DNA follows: TGTGCCACCAGCAGAGATAATGATGAGCAGTTCTTC. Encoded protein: CATSRDNDEQFF.

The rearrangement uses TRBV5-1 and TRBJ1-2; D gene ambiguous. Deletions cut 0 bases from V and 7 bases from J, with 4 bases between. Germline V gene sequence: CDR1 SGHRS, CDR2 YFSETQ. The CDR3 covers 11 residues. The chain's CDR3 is CASSLDSGYTF. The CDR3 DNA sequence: TGCGCCAGCAGCTTGGACAGTGGCTACACCTTC. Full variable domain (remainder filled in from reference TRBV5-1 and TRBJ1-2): KAGVTQTPRYLIKTRGQQVTLSCSPISGHRSVSWYQQTPGQGLQFLFEYFSETQRNKGNFPGRFSGRQFSNSRSEMNVSTLELGDSALYLCASSLDSGYTFGSGTRLTVV.

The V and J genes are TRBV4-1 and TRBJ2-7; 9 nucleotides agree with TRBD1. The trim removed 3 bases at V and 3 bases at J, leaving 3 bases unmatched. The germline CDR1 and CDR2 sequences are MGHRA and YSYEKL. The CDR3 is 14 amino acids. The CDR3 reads CASSHAGQGYEQYF. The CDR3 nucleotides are TGCGCCAGCAGCCATGCGGGACAGGGCTACGAGCAGTACTTC.